This T cell receptor beta chain was obtained from a study of type 1 regulatory T cells. Across the study: An in vitro protocol generated T-allo10, a Tr1-enriched, alloantigen-specific CD4 T cell product.

TCRdb re-called the reads through MiXCR, storing one row per CDR3 protein. The repertoire holds 88,000 or so distinct CDR3 sequences, with around 30% as singletons. V dropped 8 bases and J dropped 7; count of bases not matched to a gene: 6. CDR3 length equals 13 residues. Germline V CDR1 and CDR2: MNHEY, SMNVEV (reference sequence). This clonotype was observed a few times. The TCR originated in a human donor in good health. The rearrangement uses TRBV27 and TRBJ1-5; 9 positions match TRBD1. The sequencing input was CD4+ T cells, either the whole sample or a sorted fraction (not recorded which). The CDR3 DNA reads as TGTGCCAGCGGACAGGGGCGTGAACAGCCCCAGCATTTT. It specifies CASGQGREQPQHF.